What follows describes a single T cell receptor (beta chain). From blood CD8+ and CD4+ T cells, TCR beta sequences were generated. TEMRA cells were enriched by FACS, and CD4+ and CD8+ T cells were negatively isolated. The V end was cut by 6 bases, the J end by 6 bases, with 18 bases between. The germline V gene encodes CDR1 MDHEN and CDR2 SYDVKM. The CDR3 is 15 residues long. These data come from a study of CD8 T cells in Susac syndrome. Random hexamers served to reverse transcribe roughly 0.5 to 1 ug RNA. One entry per CDR3 protein, called by TCRdb with MiXCR from the immunoSEQ multiplex PCR reads. The sample consists of approximately 160,000 distinct CDR3 sequences, 95% to 96% of them appearing once.

The chain couples TRBV28 to TRBJ1-5, with a tentative D call TRBD1 (5 bases). Sequencing input: CD4+ T cells from PBMCs. This clonotype was sampled from a human donor with Susac syndrome. The CDR3 DNA is TGTGCCAGCAGGGCCCCGGCAGGGACGGGTCAGCCCCAGCATTTT. It yields the protein CASRAPAGTGQPQHF.